The rows below give T cell receptor beta chains drawn from one sample of a study of regulatory T cells in long-lasting Graves disease. TCRdb called the multiplex PCR reads again in MiXCR, with one record for every CDR3 protein. This sample has 500,000 to 800,000 distinct CDR3 sequences, with about 30% found just once. This specimen consisted of peripheral blood mononuclear cells (PBMCs), obtained when the disease was refractory, from a patient treated with antithyroid drugs. The receptor source for this set is a female donor with Graves disease. Each CDR3 is given with its conserved first and last residue. D genes are given only for firm matches. Size values are once, few and many counts, or a class for expanded clones, and some rows have none.

cdr3_aa cdr3_nt clone_size cdr3_length j_call v_call d_call
CASSIGTSYEQYF TGTGCCAGTAGTATAGGGACTAGCTACGAGCAGTACTTC few 13 TRBJ2-7 TRBV19 TRBD2
CASSPGPRFNYGYTF TGTGCCAGCAGCCCGGGGCCCCGGTTTAACTATGGCTACACCTTC . 15 TRBJ1-2 TRBV7-3 .
CASSHRQGGQPRHF TGTGCCAGCAGCCACCGACAGGGCGGTCAGCCCCGGCATTTT . 14 TRBJ1-5 TRBV7-6 TRBD1
CASSLGRAGDGYTF TGTGCCAGCAGTTTAGGCAGGGCGGGGGATGGCTACACCTTC many 14 TRBJ1-2 TRBV28 .
CASRSGGGQGYGYTF TGTGCCAGCAGGTCCGGCGGGGGACAGGGCTATGGCTACACCTTC many 15 TRBJ1-2 TRBV28 TRBD1
CAISESAGNEKLFF TGTGCCATCAGTGAGTCGGCGGGGAATGAAAAACTGTTTTTT . 14 TRBJ1-4 TRBV10-3 .
CASRSVMNTEAFF TGTGCCAGCAGATCCGTTATGAACACTGAAGCTTTCTTT . 13 TRBJ1-1 TRBV6-1 .
CASSQVGTGNGYTF TGTGCCAGCAGCCAAGTTGGGACAGGGAACGGCTACACCTTC once 14 TRBJ1-2 TRBV3-1 TRBD1
CASSQAGGTGGTEAFF TGTGCCAGCAGCCAAGCGGGCGGGACAGGGGGTACTGAAGCTTTCTTC . 16 TRBJ1-1 TRBV3-1 TRBD1
CASSRAVPNYGYTF TGTGCCAGCAGCCGGGCAGTTCCTAACTATGGCTACACCTTC few 14 TRBJ1-2 TRBV3-1 .
CASSLDRGILDGYTF TGCGCCAGCAGCTTGGACAGGGGGATTTTAGATGGCTACACCTTC many 15 TRBJ1-2 TRBV5-1 TRBD1
CAWDIPSEAFF TGTGCCTGGGACATACCCTCCGAAGCTTTCTTT few 11 TRBJ1-1 TRBV30 .
CASSLQDRAPNYGYTF TGTGCCAGCAGTTTGCAGGACAGGGCACCTAACTATGGCTACACCTTC few 16 TRBJ1-2 TRBV6-5 TRBD1
CASRTSGRRSYEQYF TGTGCCAGCAGAACGAGCGGGAGACGGTCCTACGAGCAGTACTTC . 15 TRBJ2-7 TRBV11-2 TRBD2
CASSLSGTGSGQPQHF TGTGCCAGCAGTTTATCGGGGACAGGGTCAGGCCAGCCCCAGCATTTT . 16 TRBJ1-5 TRBV27 TRBD1